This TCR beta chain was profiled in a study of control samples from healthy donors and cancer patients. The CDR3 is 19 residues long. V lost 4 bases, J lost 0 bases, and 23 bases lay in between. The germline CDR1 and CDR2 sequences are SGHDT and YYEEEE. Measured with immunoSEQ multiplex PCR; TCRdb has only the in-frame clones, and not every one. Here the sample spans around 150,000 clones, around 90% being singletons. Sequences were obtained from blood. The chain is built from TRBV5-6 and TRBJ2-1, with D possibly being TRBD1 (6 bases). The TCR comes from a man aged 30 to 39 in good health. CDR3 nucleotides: TGTGCCAGCAGCCCCCAGGGGTGGGGATTCACTAGCTCCTACAATGAGCAGTTCTTC. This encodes CASSPQGWGFTSSYNEQFF.